These 21 T cell receptor beta chains were all obtained from the same sample, sequenced in a study of T cell responses to AZD1222 COVID-19 vaccine. Assay: immunoSEQ multiplex PCR; the TCRdb copy retains only in-frame clones and omits some. The table has 150,000 to 200,000 clones, 85% to 90% seen once. Here the sequenced sample was peripheral blood, taken on day 0 of MenACWY control vaccination. The receptors originated from an adult in good health.

The chain employs TRBV5-1 and TRBJ2-5, with 9 positions matching TRBD2. Losses at the gene ends were 1 base for V and 3 bases for J; bases not matched to a gene: 4. The CDR3 covers 15 residues. CDR1 SGHRS and CDR2 YFSETQ come from the germline V gene. CDR3 nucleotide sequence: TGCGCCAGCAGCTTGCCGACTAGCGGCAAAGAGACCCAGTACTTC. Protein product: CASSLPTSGKETQYF.

The gene calls are TRBV19 and TRBJ2-2, with D possibly called TRBD1 or TRBD2 (5 bases each). Germline CDR1 LNHDA, CDR2 SQIVND (reference sequence). The ends were cut back, 2 bases at V and 6 bases at J, with 13 bases in the middle. There are 15 residues in the CDR3. CDR3 protein: CASSIQGAWAGELFF. For the CDR3, the DNA is TGTGCCAGTAGTATACAGGGAGCGTGGGCCGGGGAGCTGTTTTTT.

J is TRBJ1-2 and V is TRBV12-3 or TRBV12-4, with 7 bases identical to TRBD1. This CDR3 is built from 13 residues. Trimming at V came to 7 bases and at J to 1 base, leaving 3 bases not matched to a gene. The CDR3 DNA reads as TGTGCCAGCAAGGGACAGATTAACTATGGCTACACCTTC. Translated: CASKGQINYGYTF.

V is TRBV11-2 and J is TRBJ2-7; 8 bases are shared with TRBD1. The J segment lost 4 bases and the V segment lost 5 bases, leaving 10 bases of the junction unmatched. Germline CDR1 reads SGHAT; CDR2 reads FQNNGV. The CDR3 spans 15 residues. CDR3 DNA: TGTGCCAGCAGCCCGACCCCTCAGGGGGCATACGAGCAGTACTTC. Its translation: CASSPTPQGAYEQYF.

In DNA form, the CDR3 reads TGTGCCAGCATCTCCCCCCGATCCTATGGCTACACCTTC. This codes for CASISPRSYGYTF. The chain joins TRBV28 to TRBJ1-2; D call uncertain. Germline lookup yields CDR1 MDHEN and CDR2 SYDVKM. The CDR3 consists of 13 residues. V was cut by 7 bases and J by 4 bases, with 13 bases left in between.

The chain combines TRBV18 with TRBJ1-2; 7 bases agree with TRBD1. Losses at the gene ends were 2 bases for V and 2 bases for J; bases not matched to a gene: 2. The germline CDR1 and CDR2 sequences are KGHSH and LQKENI. CDR3 length: 14 residues. The CDR3 is CASSPRDRNYGYTF. Here the CDR3 DNA reads TGTGCCAGCTCACCAAGGGACAGAAACTATGGCTACACCTTC.

The rearrangement joins TRBV3-1 (or the pseudogene TRBV3-2) to TRBJ2-7; D may be TRBD1 or TRBD2 (6 bases each). This CDR3 is built from 15 residues. CDR1 LGHDT and CDR2 YNNKEL come from the germline V gene (reference sequence). Between the trimmed V and J ends, which lost 4 bases and 3 bases, there was a span of 16 bases. The CDR3 coding sequence is TGTGCCAGCAGCCCTTCCGGGGGCGGCTACTACGAGCAGTACTTC. Amino acid sequence: CASSPSGGGYYEQYF.

This clone came up once. The identical CDR3 is also encoded by other nucleotide sequences in the sample. J is TRBJ1-1 and V is TRBV28; 7 nucleotides align to TRBD1. The V gene's germline CDR1 is MDHEN and CDR2 SYDVKM. This CDR3 contains 14 residues. V lost 4 bases, J lost 0 bases, and 2 bases stayed unmatched. The CDR3 here is CASSSGQLNTEAFF. The CDR3 nucleotides are TGTGCCAGCAGTTCGGGACAGTTGAACACTGAAGCTTTCTTT. The full variable domain, rest sourced from reference TRBV28 and TRBJ1-1, is DVKVTQSSRYLVKRTGEKVFLECVQDMDHENMFWYRQDPGLGLRLIYFSYDVKMKEKGDIPEGYSVSREKKERFSLILESASTNQTSMYLCASSSGQLNTEAFFGQGTRLTVV.

As to this clone: The junction departs from germline at one end; a sequencing error may be responsible. The chain employs TRBV6-1 and TRBJ2-2; D may be TRBD1 or TRBD2 (6 bases each). The CDR3 length is 19 residues. Per germline, CDR1 MNHNS and CDR2 SASEGT. The CDR3 nucleotides read TGTGCCAGCAGCGAAGTGCCGGGACAAGAGAACGGGGGCACCGGGGAGCTGTTTTTT. It is translated as CASSEVPGQENGGTGELFF.

The chain is built from TRBV6-2 or TRBV6-3 and TRBJ1-6; the D is unclear. Trimming shortened V by 1 base and J by 7 bases, and 5 bases separated the two germline ends. CDR3 length: 13 residues. Germline V gene lookup returns CDR1 MNHEY and CDR2 SVGEGT. The CDR3 nucleotides are TGTGCCAGCAGTTACTTCCAGAATTCACCCCTCCACTTT. It encodes CASSYFQNSPLHF.

The CDR3 DNA is TGTGCCAGCAGTAGAGAGGTTTCAGAACGGGAGACCCAGTACTTC. The encoded protein is CASSREVSERETQYF. V usage is TRBV27 and J usage is TRBJ2-5; D call uncertain. This CDR3 has 15 residues. V was cut by 5 bases and J by 5 bases, with 18 bases left in between. In germline, CDR1 is MNHEY, CDR2 SMNVEV (reference sequence).

The chain carries TRBV6-5 and TRBJ2-3; TRBD2 is a possible D gene (6 bases). CDR1 and CDR2 (germline): MNHEY, SVGAGI. The V end lost 5 bases, the J end lost 8 bases, and 17 bases lay between the germline ends. The length of the CDR3 is 14 residues. CDR3 coding DNA: TGTGCCAGCAGTAGCCCTAGCGTCGGGGGTACGCAGTATTTT. It yields the protein CASSSPSVGGTQYF.

A few counts support this clone. The rearrangement uses TRBV7-9 and TRBJ2-1; 7 bases fit TRBD2. Germline CDR1 and CDR2: SEHNR and FQNEAQ (reference sequence). This CDR3 is 16 amino acids long. The V gene end was trimmed by 3 bases and the J gene end by 2 bases; junction bases not matched to a gene: 7. CDR3 sequence (DNA): TGTGCCAGCAGCTTCCCCCCTGGGGGGGCCTACAATGAGCAGTTCTTC. This codes for CASSFPPGGAYNEQFF.

The rearrangement uses TRBV7-9 and TRBJ2-1; D gene unclear. Germline V gene data show CDR1 as SEHNR and CDR2 as FQNEAQ (reference sequence). The CDR3 has 16 amino acids. V was clipped by 0 bases and J by 8 bases, with 17 bases between them. The CDR3 loop is CASSLALGPLYDEQFF. As DNA, the CDR3 is TGTGCCAGCAGCTTAGCTCTCGGACCCCTTTACGATGAGCAGTTCTTC. Based on the CDR3 plus reference TRBV7-9 and TRBJ2-1, the full variable domain is DTGVSQNPRHKITKRGQNVTFRCDPISEHNRLYWYRQTLGQGPEFLTYFQNEAQLEKSRLLSDRFSAERPKGSFSTLEIQRTEQGDSAMYLCASSLALGPLYDEQFFGPGTRLTVL.

The rearrangement links TRBV4-3 to TRBJ1-2; 10 bases fit TRBD1. Germline V gives CDR1 LGHNA, CDR2 YSLEER. Trimming cost V 0 bases and J 8 bases; bases outside gene matches: 6. The CDR3 sequence is 15 residues long. In DNA, the CDR3 is TGCGCCAGCAGCCAAGATCTCGGGACAGGGGAGGGCTACACCTTC. Its protein product is CASSQDLGTGEGYTF.

This chain joins TRBV27 and TRBJ2-1, with a tentative D call TRBD2 (5 bases). CDR1 is MNHEY, CDR2 SMNVEV, per germline (reference sequence). The V end lost 8 bases, the J end lost 7 bases, and 15 bases lay between the germline ends. This CDR3 region has 13 residues. The CDR3 DNA sequence: TGTGCCAGCCGCTCGGGGATTTTGAATGAGCAGTTCTTC. As protein: CASRSGILNEQFF.

The chain has TRBV11-3 and TRBJ2-1; 7 bases line up with TRBD2. Unmatched junction bases numbered 5, after V lost 1 base and J lost 2 bases. Germline V gene lookup returns CDR1 SGHNT and CDR2 YENEEA. This CDR3 contains 16 residues. DNA for the CDR3: TGTGCCAGCAGCTTAGGAGCTAGCGGAGCCTACAATGAGCAGTTCTTC. It codes for CASSLGASGAYNEQFF. Drawing the rest from reference TRBV11-3 and TRBJ2-1, the complete variable domain is EAGVVQSPRYKIIEKKQPVAFWCNPISGHNTLYWYLQNLGQGPELLIRYENEEAVDDSQLPKDRFSAERLKGVDSTLKIQPAELGDSAVYLCASSLGASGAYNEQFFGPGTRLTVL.

This chain uses TRBV6-1 with TRBJ2-3; 7 nucleotides match TRBD2. The CDR3 spans 16 residues. Trimming at V came to 2 bases and at J to 5 bases, leaving 10 bases not matched to a gene. CDR1 MNHNS and CDR2 SASEGT come from the germline V gene. Written as DNA, the CDR3 is TGTGCCAGCAGTGAATTCGGCGGGAGAGAGGGAGATACGCAGTATTTT. Its translation: CASSEFGGREGDTQYF.

This chain uses TRBV4-1 with TRBJ2-2, with D hard to call. The germline V gene encodes CDR1 MGHRA and CDR2 YSYEKL. The CDR3 has 14 amino acids. The V gene lost 1 base and the J gene lost 7 bases, with 10 bases spanning the gap. The CDR3 is CASSQAPGYGELFF. The CDR3 DNA sequence: TGCGCCAGCAGCCAAGCCCCCGGGTACGGGGAGCTGTTTTTT.

V usage is TRBV4-2 and J usage is TRBJ2-7, with D possibly matching TRBD2 (5 bases). V was trimmed by 0 bases and J by 0 bases, leaving 21 bases between them. Germline V gives CDR1 LGHNA, CDR2 YNFKEQ. This CDR3 region has 19 residues. The CDR3 coding sequence is TGTGCCAGCAGCCAAGAAGAAGTCCCCCACGGGAAATACTCCTACGAGCAGTACTTC. As protein: CASSQEEVPHGKYSYEQYF.

The J gene is TRBJ2-5, the V gene TRBV6-4; the D gene could be TRBD1 or TRBD2 (6 bases each). V lost 2 bases and J 4 bases, leaving 17 bases between the germline ends. The CDR3 sequence is 16 residues long. Germline lookup yields CDR1 MRHNA and CDR2 SNTAGT. CDR3 sequence: CASSDPRWGAAETQYF. In DNA, the CDR3 is TGTGCCAGCAGTGACCCCCGGTGGGGGGCGGCAGAGACCCAGTACTTC.